The T cell receptor (beta chain) described here comes from a study of CD8 T cells in ankylosing spondylitis. This clonotype was counted at least ten times. As yet, its antigen is unknown. Study observations and caveats: Characteristic, it appeared, of ankylosing spondylitis blood was a TCR beta motif of about eight highly homologous variants.

TCRdb ran MiXCR on the 5' RACE reads and lists one entry per CDR3 protein. The table lists about 210,000 distinct CDR3 sequences, just under 7.5% of them singletons. The CDR3 is made up of 14 amino acids. Germline V gene lookup returns CDR1 LGHDT and CDR2 YNNKEL (reference sequence). V lost 0 bases, J lost 5 bases, and 10 bases lay in between. The sequenced sample was blood, either unsorted or a sorted T cell fraction (not recorded which). This TCR was sampled from a male donor with ankylosing spondylitis. The chain joins TRBV3-1 to TRBJ1-1; D is undetermined. Written as DNA, the CDR3 is TGTGCCAGCAGCCAAGATCCGGGTGGTACTGAAGCTTTCTTT. This gives the protein CASSQDPGGTEAFF.